This TCR beta chain derives from a study of cytomegalovirus exposure and HLA in healthy donors. Study results and caveats: There were some public TCRs occurring in many donors, but most TCR sequences were rare. DRB1 had the most TCR associations and HLA-C the fewest, a later analysis found, with rates varying by HLA locus.

In the PCR, 60 Vbeta and 13 Jbeta primers were used. In the original workflow: Later, tens of millions of unique TCR beta chains were counted in an analysis, and roughly 11 million of them were shared. The protocol was immunoSEQ multiplex PCR, while the TCRdb copy is restricted to in-frame clones and leaves out a portion. The V and J calls and clone size come from that table; D and trimming were worked out from the DNA. Here the sample spans 160,000 or so clones, around 74% being singletons. As to this clone: Its matching antigen is unknown.

This receptor was obtained from a woman in her 30s in good health and CMV-seronegative. The sample consisted of PBMCs.

The CDR3 DNA sequence: TGTGCCAGCAGTTCACCCAGGGAATCCAAAAACATTCAGTACTTC. Translating gives CASSSPRESKNIQYF. This chain joins TRBV27 and TRBJ2-4; D perhaps matches TRBD1 (5 bases). The CDR3 is made up of 15 amino acids. V gave up 4 bases and J gave up 2 bases, with 12 bases separating them. Germline V gene sequence: CDR1 MNHEY, CDR2 SMNVEV (reference sequence).